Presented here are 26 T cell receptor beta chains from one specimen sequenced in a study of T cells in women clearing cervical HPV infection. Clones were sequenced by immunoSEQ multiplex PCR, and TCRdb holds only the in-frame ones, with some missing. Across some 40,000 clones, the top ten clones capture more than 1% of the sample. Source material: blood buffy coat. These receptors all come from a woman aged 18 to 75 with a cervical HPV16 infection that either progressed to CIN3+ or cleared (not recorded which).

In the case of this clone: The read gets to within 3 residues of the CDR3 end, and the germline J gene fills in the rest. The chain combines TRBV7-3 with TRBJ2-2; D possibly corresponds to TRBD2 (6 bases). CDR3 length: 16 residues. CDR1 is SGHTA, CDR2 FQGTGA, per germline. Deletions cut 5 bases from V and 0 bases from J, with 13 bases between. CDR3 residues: CASSLFGGANTGELFF. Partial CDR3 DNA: TGTGCCAGCAGCCTTTTTGGCGGGGCGAACACCGGGGAG.

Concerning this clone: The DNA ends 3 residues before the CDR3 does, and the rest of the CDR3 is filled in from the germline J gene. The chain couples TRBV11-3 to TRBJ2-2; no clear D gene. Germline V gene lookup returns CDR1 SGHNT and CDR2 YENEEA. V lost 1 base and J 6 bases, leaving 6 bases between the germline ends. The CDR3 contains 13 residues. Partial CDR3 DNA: TGTGCCAGCAGCTTAGGCGGTCCCGGGGAG. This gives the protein CASSLGGPGE. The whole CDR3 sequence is CASSLGGPGELFF.

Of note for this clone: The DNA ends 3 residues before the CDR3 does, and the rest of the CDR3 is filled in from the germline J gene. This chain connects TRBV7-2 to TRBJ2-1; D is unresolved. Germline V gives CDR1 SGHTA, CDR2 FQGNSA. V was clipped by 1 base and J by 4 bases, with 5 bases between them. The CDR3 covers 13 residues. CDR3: CASSLDSYNEQFF. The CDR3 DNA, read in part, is TGTGCCAGCAGCTTAGACAGTTACAATGAG.

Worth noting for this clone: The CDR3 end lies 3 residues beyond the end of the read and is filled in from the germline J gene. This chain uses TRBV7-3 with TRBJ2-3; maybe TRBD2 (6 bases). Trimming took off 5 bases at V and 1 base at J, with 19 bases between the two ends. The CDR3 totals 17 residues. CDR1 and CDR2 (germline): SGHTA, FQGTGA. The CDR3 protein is CASSQTSPGEGTDTQYF. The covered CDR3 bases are TGTGCCAGCAGCCAAACTAGCCCGGGGGAGGGCACAGATACG.

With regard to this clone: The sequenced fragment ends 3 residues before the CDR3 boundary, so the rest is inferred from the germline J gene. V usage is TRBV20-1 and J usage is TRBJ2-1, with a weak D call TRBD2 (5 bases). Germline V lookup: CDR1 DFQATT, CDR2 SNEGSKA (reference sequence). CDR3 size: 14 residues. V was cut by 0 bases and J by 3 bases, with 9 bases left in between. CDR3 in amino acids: CSARDLTNYNEQFF. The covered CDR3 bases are TGCAGTGCTAGAGATCTGACTAACTACAATGAG.

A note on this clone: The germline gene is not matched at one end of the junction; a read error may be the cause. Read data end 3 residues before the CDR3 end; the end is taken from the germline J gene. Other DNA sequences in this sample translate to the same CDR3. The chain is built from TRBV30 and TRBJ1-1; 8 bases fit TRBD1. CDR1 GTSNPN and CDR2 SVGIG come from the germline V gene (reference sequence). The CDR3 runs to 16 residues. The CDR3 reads CAWRSGYRGFDTEAFF. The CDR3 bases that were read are TGTGCCTGGAGGTCGGGGTACAGGGGGTTCGACACTGAG.

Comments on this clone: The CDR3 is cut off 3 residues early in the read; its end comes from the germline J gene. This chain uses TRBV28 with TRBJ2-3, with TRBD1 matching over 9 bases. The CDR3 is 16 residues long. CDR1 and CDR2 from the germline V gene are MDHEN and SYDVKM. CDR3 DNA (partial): TGTGCCAGCAGTTCACAGGGGGCACGGGGCAATCAGCCG. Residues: CASSSQGARGNQP. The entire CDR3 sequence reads CASSSQGARGNQPQYF.

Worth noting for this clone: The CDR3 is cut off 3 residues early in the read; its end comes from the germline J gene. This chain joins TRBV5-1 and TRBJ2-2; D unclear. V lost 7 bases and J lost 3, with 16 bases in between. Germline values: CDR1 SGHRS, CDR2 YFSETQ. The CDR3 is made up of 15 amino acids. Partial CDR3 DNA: TGCGCCAGCGGCGGAGATGGCGACTACACCGGGGAG. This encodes CASGGDGDYTGE. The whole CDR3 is CASGGDGDYTGELFF.

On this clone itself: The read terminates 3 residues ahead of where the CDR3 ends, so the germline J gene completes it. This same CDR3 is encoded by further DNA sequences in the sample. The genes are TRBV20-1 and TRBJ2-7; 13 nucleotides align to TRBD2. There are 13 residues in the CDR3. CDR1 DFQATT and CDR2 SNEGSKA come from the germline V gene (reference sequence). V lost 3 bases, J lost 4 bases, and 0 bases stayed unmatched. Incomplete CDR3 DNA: TGCAGTGCTAGGGGACTAGCGGGATACGAG. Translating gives CSARGLAGYE. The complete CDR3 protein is CSARGLAGYEQYF.

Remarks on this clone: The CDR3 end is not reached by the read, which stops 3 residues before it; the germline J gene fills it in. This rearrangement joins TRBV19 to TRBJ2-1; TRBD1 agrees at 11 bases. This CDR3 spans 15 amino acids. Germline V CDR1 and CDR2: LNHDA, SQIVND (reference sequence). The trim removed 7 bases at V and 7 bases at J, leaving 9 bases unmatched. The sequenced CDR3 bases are TGTGCCAGTAACACCGGGACAGGGGGTTTTAATGAG. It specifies CASNTGTGGFNE. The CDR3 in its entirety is CASNTGTGGFNEQFF. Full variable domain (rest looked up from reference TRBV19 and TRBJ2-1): DGGITQSPKYLFRKEGQNVTLSCEQNLNHDAMYWYRQDPGQGLRLIYYSQIVNDFQKGDIAEGYSVSREKKESFPLTVTSAQKNPTAFYLCASNTGTGGFNEQFFGPGTRLTVL.

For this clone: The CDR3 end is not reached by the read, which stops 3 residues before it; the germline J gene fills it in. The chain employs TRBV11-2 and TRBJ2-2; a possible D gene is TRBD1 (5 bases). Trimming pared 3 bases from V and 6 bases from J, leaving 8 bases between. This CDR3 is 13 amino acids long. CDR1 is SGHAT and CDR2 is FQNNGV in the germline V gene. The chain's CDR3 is CASSLVGAGELFF. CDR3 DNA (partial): TGTGCCAGCAGCTTGGTAGGGGCCGGGGAG.

CDR3 sequence reads: CASIKRPGTEAFF. Partial CDR3 DNA: TGTGCCAGCATCAAAAGACCGGGCACTGAA. The rearrangement joins TRBV7-2 to TRBJ1-1; D unresolved. The read comes to an end 3 residues before the CDR3 does, leaving the germline J gene to fill in the end. The CDR3 spans 13 residues. V lost 7 bases to trimming and J lost 4 bases, with 13 bases between them. Germline lookup yields CDR1 SGHTA and CDR2 FQGNSA. Combining the CDR3 with reference TRBV7-2 and TRBJ1-1 gives the whole variable domain GAGVSQSPSNKVTEKGKDVELRCDPISGHTALYWYRQSLGQGLEFLIYFQGNSAPDKSGLPSDRFSAERTGGSVSTLTIQRTQQEDSAVYLCASIKRPGTEAFFGQGTRLTVV.

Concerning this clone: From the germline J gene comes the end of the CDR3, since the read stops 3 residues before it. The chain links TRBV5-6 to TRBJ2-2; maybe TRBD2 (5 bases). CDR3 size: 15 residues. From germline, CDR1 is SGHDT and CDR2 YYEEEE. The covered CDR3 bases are TGTGCCAGCAGCTTGCCGGGGTCCTATAATTCACCG. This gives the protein CASSLPGSYNSP. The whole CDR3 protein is CASSLPGSYNSPLFF.

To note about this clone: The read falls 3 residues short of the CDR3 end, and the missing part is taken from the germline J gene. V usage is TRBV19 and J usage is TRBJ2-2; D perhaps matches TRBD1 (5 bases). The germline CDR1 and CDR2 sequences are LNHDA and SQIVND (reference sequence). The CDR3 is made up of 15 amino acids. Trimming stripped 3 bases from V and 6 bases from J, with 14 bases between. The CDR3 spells CASSMAKGRPGELFF. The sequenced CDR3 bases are TGTGCCAGTAGTATGGCTAAGGGGCGCCCCGGGGAG.

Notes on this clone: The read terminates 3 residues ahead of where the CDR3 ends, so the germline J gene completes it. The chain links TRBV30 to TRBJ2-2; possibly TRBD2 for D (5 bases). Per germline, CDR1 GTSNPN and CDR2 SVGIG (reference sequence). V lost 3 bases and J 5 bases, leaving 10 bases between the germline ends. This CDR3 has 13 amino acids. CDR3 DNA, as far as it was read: TGTGCCTGGAGGCAGACGGGGACCGGGGAG. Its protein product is CAWRQTGTGE. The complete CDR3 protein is CAWRQTGTGELFF.

The CDR3 region is CASSLSAGGSGANVLTF. The covered CDR3 bases are TGTGCCAGCAGCTTAAGCGCGGGAGGCTCTGGGGCCAACGTC. The chain recombines TRBV7-3 with TRBJ2-6; 8 nucleotides align to TRBD2. The CDR3 end lies 3 residues beyond the end of the read and is filled in from the germline J gene. The CDR3 contains 17 residues. Germline V lookup: CDR1 SGHTA, CDR2 FQGTGA. The V gene end was trimmed by 1 base and the J gene end by 0 bases; junction bases not matched to a gene: 2. The full variable domain, its missing parts supplied by reference TRBV7-3 and TRBJ2-6, is GAGVSQTPSNKVTEKGKYVELRCDPISGHTALYWYRQSLGQGPEFLIYFQGTGAADDSGLPNDRFFAVRPEGSVSTLKIQRTERGDSAVYLCASSLSAGGSGANVLTFGAGSRLTVL.

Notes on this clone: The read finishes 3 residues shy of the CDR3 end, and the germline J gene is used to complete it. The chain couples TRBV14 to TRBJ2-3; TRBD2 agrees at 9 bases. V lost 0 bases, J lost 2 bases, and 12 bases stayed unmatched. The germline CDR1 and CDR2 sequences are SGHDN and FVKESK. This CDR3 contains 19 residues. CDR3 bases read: TGTGCCAGCAGCCAAGATTTTACAGCCAGCGGGAGGCCCACAGATACG. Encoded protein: CASSQDFTASGRPTDT. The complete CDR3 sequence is CASSQDFTASGRPTDTQYF.

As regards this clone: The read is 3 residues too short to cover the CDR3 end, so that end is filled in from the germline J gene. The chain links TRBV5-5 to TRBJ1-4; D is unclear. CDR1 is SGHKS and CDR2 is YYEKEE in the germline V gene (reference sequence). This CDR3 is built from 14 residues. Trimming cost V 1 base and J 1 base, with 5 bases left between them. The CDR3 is CASSLYRTNEKLFF. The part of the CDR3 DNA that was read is TGTGCCAGCAGCTTGTACAGAACTAATGAAAAA.

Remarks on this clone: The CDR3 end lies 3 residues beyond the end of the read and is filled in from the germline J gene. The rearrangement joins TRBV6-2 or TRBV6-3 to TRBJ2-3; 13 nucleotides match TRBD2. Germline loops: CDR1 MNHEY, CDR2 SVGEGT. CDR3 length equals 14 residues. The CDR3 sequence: CASSKQLAGGPQYF. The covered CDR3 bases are TGTGCCAGCAGTAAGCAACTAGCGGGAGGGCCG.

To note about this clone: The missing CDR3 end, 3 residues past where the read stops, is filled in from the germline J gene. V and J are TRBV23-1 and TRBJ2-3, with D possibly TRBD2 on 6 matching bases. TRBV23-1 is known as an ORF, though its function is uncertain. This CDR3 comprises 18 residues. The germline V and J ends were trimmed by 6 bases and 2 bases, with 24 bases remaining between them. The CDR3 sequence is CASSRLRAGPPYTDTQYF. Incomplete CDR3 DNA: TGCGCCAGCAGCCGATTGAGGGCGGGGCCTCCGTACACAGATACG.

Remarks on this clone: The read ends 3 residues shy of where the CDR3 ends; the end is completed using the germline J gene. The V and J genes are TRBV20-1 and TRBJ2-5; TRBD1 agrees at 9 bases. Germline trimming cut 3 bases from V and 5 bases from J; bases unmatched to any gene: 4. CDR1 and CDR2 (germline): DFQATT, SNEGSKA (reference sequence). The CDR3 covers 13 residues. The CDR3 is CSASGDRAETQYF. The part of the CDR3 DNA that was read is TGCAGTGCTAGTGGGGACAGGGCTGAGACC.

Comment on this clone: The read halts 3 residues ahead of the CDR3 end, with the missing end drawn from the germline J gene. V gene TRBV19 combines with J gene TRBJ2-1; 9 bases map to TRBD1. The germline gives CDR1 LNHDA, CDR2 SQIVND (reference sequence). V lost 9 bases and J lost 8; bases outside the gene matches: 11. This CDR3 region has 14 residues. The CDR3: CASTAGTGGDEQFF. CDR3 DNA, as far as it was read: TGTGCCAGCACCGCCGGTACAGGGGGCGATGAG.

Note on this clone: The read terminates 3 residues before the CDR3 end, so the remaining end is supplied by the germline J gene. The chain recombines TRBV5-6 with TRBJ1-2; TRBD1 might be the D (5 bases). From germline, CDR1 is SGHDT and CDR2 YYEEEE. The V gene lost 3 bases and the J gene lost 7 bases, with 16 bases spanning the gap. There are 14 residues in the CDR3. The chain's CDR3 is CASSWQGGGGGYTF. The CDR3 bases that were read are TGTGCCAGCAGCTGGCAGGGTGGCGGAGGTGGC.

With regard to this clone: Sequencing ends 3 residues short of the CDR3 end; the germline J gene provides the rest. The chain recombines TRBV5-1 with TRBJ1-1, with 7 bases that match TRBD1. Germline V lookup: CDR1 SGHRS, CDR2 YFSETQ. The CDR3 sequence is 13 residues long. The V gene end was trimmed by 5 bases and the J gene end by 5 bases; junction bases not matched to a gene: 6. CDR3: CASSIRGRTEAFF. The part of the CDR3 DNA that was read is TGCGCCAGCAGTATCAGGGGGAGAACTGAA. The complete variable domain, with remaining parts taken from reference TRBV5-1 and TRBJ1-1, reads KAGVTQTPRYLIKTRGQQVTLSCSPISGHRSVSWYQQTPGQGLQFLFEYFSETQRNKGNFPGRFSGRQFSNSRSEMNVSTLELGDSALYLCASSIRGRTEAFFGQGTRLTVV.

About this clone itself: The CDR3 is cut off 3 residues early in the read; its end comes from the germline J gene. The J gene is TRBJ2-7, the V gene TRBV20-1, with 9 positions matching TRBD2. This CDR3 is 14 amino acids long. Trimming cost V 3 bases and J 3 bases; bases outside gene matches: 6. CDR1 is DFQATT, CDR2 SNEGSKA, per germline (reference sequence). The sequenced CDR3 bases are TGCAGTGCTAGGGGCCTAGCGGGGCACTACGAG. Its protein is CSARGLAGHYE. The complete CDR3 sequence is CSARGLAGHYEQYF.

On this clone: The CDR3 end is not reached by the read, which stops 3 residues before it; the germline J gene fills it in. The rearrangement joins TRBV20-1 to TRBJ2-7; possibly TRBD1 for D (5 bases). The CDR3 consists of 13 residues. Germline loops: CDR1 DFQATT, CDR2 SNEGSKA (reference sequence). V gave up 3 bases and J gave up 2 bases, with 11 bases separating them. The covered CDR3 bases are TGCAGTGCTAGGAAGGGGCAGACCTACGAG. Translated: CSARKGQTYE. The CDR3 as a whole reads CSARKGQTYEQYF.